The 9 T cell receptor beta chains below were found in one sample sequenced in a study of blood T cells in healthy people across ages. It was with a sample-barcoded 5' primer and a J-beta primer mix that a second PCR of roughly 6 to 12 cycles was run. Each CDR3 protein is one row after TCRdb ran MiXCR on the 5' RACE reads. The sample has some 800,000 distinct CDR3 sequences; more than 20% are singletons. This same sample was also taken into another study, of T cells of mothers and their children.

The sequenced sample was blood. These receptors were obtained from a boy aged 5-17 years in good health.

This clonotype was recorded once. J is TRBJ2-7 and V is TRBV7-2, with a possible D match to TRBD2 (5 bases). The CDR3 totals 17 residues. CDR1 and CDR2 (germline): SGHTA, FQGNSA. Trimming took off 1 base at V and 3 bases at J, with 19 bases between the two ends. The DNA for the CDR3 is TGTGCCAGCAGCTTAGTCCCCGGACTCTCCGATAGCTACGAGCAGTACTTC. Amino acids: CASSLVPGLSDSYEQYF.

This clonotype came up a few times. J is TRBJ2-7 and V is TRBV29-1; TRBD2 agrees at 8 bases. There are 14 residues in the CDR3. The germline V gene encodes CDR1 SQVTM and CDR2 ANQGSEA. J was trimmed by 4 bases and V by 6 bases; bases with no gene match: 11. This chain's CDR3 is CSVGRLAGTYEQYF. The CDR3 coding sequence is TGCAGCGTGGGACGGTTAGCGGGAACGTACGAGCAGTACTTC.

The genes are TRBV29-1 and TRBJ2-1; D call uncertain. This CDR3 is 11 amino acids long. The V end lost 2 bases, the J end lost 8 bases, and 7 bases lay between the germline ends. CDR1 SQVTM and CDR2 ANQGSEA come from the germline V gene. The CDR3 spells CSVEWAYEQFF. CDR3 nucleotides: TGCAGCGTTGAATGGGCGTATGAGCAGTTCTTC.

The chain has TRBV15 and TRBJ2-5, with D perhaps being TRBD1 or TRBD2 (6 bases each). The J call may be faulty, since TRBJ2-7 better matches the DNA end. Germline assignment: CDR1 LNHNV and CDR2 YYDKDF (reference sequence). The CDR3 contains 13 residues. In DNA, the CDR3 is TGTGCCACCCGGGGGCTGAACTCCTACGAGCAGTACTTC. Its protein product is CATRGLNSYEQYF.

V is TRBV5-6 and J is TRBJ1-2; possibly TRBD1 for D (6 bases). Germline CDR1 SGHDT, CDR2 YYEEEE. CDR3 length: 14 residues. Deletions cut 4 bases from V and 8 bases from J, with 18 bases between. In DNA form, the CDR3 reads TGTGCCAGCAGCCGATCGTTACAGGGAGAAGGCTACACCTTC. Protein sequence: CASSRSLQGEGYTF. The full variable domain, its missing parts supplied by reference TRBV5-6 and TRBJ1-2, is DAGVTQSPTHLIKTRGQQVTLRCSPKSGHDTVSWYQQALGQGPQFIFQYYEEEERQRGNFPDRFSGHQFPNYSSELNVNALLLGDSALYLCASSRSLQGEGYTFGSGTRLTVV.

J is TRBJ1-1 and V is TRBV25-1; no clear D. The CDR3 runs 13 residues. The germline V and J ends were trimmed by 7 bases and 5 bases, with 14 bases remaining between them. CDR1 MGHDK and CDR2 SYGVNS come from the germline V gene. CDR3 sequence (DNA): TGTGCCAGCACACCGCTGGGGAGGACTGAAGCTTTCTTT. It codes for CASTPLGRTEAFF.

V is TRBV20-1 and J is TRBJ1-4; D is possibly TRBD1 (5 bases). The V end was cut by 0 bases, the J end by 8 bases, with 16 bases between. This CDR3 is 15 amino acids long. Germline values: CDR1 DFQATT, CDR2 SNEGSKA (reference sequence). The CDR3 reads CSARDPRALEEKLFF. CDR3 nucleotides: TGCAGTGCTAGAGATCCCAGGGCATTAGAGGAAAAACTGTTTTTT.

In its sample, this clonotype was seen many times. This rearrangement joins TRBV7-9 to TRBJ1-5, with D uncertain. CDR3 length: 13 amino acids. Trimming cost V 5 bases and J 8 bases, with 13 bases left between them. Germline V CDR1 and CDR2: SEHNR, FQNEAQ (reference sequence). CDR3 in amino acids: CASSPRAAEPQHF. DNA of the CDR3: TGTGCCAGCAGCCCTAGGGCGGCTGAGCCCCAGCATTTT.

The V call is TRBV29-1, the J call TRBJ2-2; 8 nucleotides match TRBD2. CDR3 size: 14 residues. Unmatched junction bases numbered 2, after V lost 4 bases and J lost 1 base. Germline CDR1 reads SQVTM; CDR2 reads ANQGSEA. The CDR3 coding sequence is TGCAGCGTTGGGACTAGCCTGAACACCGGGGAGCTGTTTTTT. Translating gives CSVGTSLNTGELFF.